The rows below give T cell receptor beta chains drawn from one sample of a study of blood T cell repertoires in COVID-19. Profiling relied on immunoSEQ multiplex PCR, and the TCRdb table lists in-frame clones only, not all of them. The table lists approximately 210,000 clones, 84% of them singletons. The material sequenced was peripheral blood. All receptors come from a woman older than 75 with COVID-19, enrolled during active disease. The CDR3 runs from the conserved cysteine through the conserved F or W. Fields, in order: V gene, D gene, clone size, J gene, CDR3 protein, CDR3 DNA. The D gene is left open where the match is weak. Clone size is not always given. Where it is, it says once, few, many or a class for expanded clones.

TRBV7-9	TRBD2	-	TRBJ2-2	CASSLAGGRTGELFF	TGTGCCAGCAGCCTAGCGGGGGGGCGAACCGGGGAGCTGTTTTTT
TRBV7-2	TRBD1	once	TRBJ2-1	CASKPSRTGSYNEQFF	TGTGCCAGCAAACCCTCCAGGACAGGGTCCTACAATGAGCAGTTCTTC
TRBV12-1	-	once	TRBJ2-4	CASSFGLAYPKNIQYF	TGTGCCAGCAGCTTTGGACTAGCTTACCCGAAAAACATTCAGTACTTC
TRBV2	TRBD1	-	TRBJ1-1	CASRGQGAVTEAFF	TGTGCCAGCAGGGGACAGGGGGCGGTCACTGAAGCTTTCTTT
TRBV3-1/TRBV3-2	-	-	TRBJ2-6	CASSQRAGANVLTF	TGTGCCAGCAGCCAGCGGGCTGGGGCCAACGTCCTGACTTTC
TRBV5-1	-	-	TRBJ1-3	CASSLDRPSSGNTIYF	TGCGCCAGCAGCTTGGACAGACCAAGCTCTGGAAACACCATATATTTT
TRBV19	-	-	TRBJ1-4	CASSDRAGGEKLFF	TGTGCCAGTAGTGACCGGGCCGGGGGGGAAAAACTGTTTTTT
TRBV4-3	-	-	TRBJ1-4	CASSLTPAGSTTNEKLFF	TGCGCCAGCAGCCTTACTCCCGCAGGATCTACTACTAATGAAAAACTGTTTTTT
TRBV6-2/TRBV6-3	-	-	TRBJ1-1	CASSYVSDRSNTEAFF	TGTGCCAGCAGTTACGTATCGGACAGATCGAACACTGAAGCTTTCTTT
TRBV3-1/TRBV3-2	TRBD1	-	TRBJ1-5	CASSHPDRSSNQPQHF	TGTGCCAGCAGCCATCCGGACAGGTCGAGCAATCAGCCCCAGCATTTT
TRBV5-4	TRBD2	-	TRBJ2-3	CASSLRTSAYTDTQYF	TGTGCCAGCAGCTTGAGGACTAGCGCTTACACAGATACGCAGTATTTT
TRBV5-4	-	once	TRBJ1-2	CASSLNTDSYGYTF	TGTGCCAGCAGCTTGAATACGGACTCCTATGGCTACACCTTC
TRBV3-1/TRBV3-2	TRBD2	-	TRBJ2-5	CASSRRTSGGGETQYF	TGTGCCAGCAGCCGGCGGACTAGCGGGGGAGGAGAGACCCAGTACTTC
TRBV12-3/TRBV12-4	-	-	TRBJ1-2	CASSPTVNYGYTF	TGTGCCAGCAGTCCGACTGTTAACTATGGCTACACCTTC
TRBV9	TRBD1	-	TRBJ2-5	CASSVRTGAGETQYF	TGTGCCAGCAGCGTGAGGACAGGGGCAGGAGAGACCCAGTACTTC
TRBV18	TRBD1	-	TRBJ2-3	CASSRTTGGTDTQYF	TGTGCCAGCTCACGTACGACAGGGGGCACAGATACGCAGTATTTT
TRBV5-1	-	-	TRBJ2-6	CASSLGSLEANVLTF	TGCGCCAGCAGTCTGGGGAGCCTTGAGGCCAACGTCCTGACTTTC
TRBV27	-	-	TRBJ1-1	CASSLKGSGDTEAFF	TGTGCCAGCAGTTTAAAAGGGTCGGGGGACACTGAAGCTTTCTTT
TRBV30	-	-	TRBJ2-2	CAWSVHSGVSGELFF	TGTGCCTGGAGTGTACACTCGGGGGTATCCGGGGAGCTGTTTTTT
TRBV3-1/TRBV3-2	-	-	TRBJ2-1	CASSQSGYNEQFF	TGTGCCAGCAGCCAAAGCGGTTACAATGAGCAGTTCTTC
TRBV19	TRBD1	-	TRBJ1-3	CASSTDRDPGNTIYF	TGTGCCAGTAGTACGGACAGGGACCCCGGAAACACCATATATTTT
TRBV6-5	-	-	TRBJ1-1	CATRRGLSEAFF	TGTGCCACCCGACGAGGGCTATCTGAAGCTTTCTTT
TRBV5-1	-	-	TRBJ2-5	CASSPGGGSETQYF	TGCGCCAGCAGCCCCGGCGGCGGATCTGAGACCCAGTACTTC
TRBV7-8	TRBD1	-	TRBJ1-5	CASSFGTGGSYSNQPQHF	TGTGCCAGCAGCTTCGGGACAGGGGGCTCCTATAGCAATCAGCCCCAGCATTTT
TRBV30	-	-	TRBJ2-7	CAWMQGPYEQYF	TGTGCCTGGATGCAGGGGCCCTACGAGCAGTACTTC
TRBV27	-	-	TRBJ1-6	CASSSPNVGDIHF	TGTGCCAGCAGCTCCCCAAATGTGGGGGACATCCACTTT
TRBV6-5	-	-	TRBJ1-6	CASRSDEQRSSPLHF	TGTGCCAGCAGGAGCGACGAGCAGCGGAGTTCACCCCTCCACTTT
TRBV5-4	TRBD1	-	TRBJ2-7	CASSSNRGSHYEQYF	TGTGCCAGCAGCTCGAACAGGGGGTCCCACTACGAGCAGTACTTC
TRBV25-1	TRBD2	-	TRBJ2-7	CASSESGILAGQSYEQYF	TGTGCCAGCAGTGAATCGGGGATACTAGCGGGACAATCCTACGAGCAGTACTTC
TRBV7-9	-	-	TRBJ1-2	CASSPRVNYGYTF	TGTGCCAGCAGCCCCCGGGTGAACTATGGCTACACCTTC
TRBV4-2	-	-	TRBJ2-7	CASSQDPTQGEQYF	TGTGCCAGCAGCCAAGATCCCACCCAGGGCGAGCAGTACTTC
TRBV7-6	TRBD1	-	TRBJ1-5	CASSRAGGLNQPQHF	TGTGCCAGCAGCCGCGCAGGGGGACTGAATCAGCCCCAGCATTTT
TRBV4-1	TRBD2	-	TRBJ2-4	CASSQLPGTSGGEVSKNIQYF	TGCGCCAGCAGCCAACTTCCAGGAACTAGCGGGGGGGAGGTATCCAAAAACATTCAGTACTTC